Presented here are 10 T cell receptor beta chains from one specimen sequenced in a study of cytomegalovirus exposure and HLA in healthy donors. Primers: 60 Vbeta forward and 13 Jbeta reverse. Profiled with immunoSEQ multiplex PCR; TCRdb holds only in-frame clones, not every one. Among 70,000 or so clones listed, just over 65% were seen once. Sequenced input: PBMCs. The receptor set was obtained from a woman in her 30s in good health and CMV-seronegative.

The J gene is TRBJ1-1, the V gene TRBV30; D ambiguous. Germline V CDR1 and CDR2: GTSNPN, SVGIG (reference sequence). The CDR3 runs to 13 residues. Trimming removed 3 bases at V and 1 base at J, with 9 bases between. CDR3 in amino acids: CAWRTRGNTEAFF. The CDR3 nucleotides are TGTGCCTGGAGAACACGGGGGAACACTGAAGCTTTCTTT.

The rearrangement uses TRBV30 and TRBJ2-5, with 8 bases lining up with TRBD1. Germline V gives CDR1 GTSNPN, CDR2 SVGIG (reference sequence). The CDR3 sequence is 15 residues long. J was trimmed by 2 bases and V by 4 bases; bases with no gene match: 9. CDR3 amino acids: CAWTGQGGRQETQYF. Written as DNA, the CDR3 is TGTGCCTGGACTGGACAGGGAGGTCGGCAAGAGACCCAGTACTTC.

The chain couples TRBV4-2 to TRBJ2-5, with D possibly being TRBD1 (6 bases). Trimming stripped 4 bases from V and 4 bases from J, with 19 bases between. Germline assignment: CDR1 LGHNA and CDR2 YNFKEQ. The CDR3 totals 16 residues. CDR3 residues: CASSPRAGEVSETQYF. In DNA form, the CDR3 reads TGTGCCAGCAGCCCCCGGGCAGGGGAAGTATCAGAGACCCAGTACTTC.

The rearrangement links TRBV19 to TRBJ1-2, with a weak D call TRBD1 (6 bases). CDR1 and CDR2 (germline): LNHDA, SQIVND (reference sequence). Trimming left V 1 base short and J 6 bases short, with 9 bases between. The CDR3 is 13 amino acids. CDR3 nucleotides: TGTGCCAGTAGTATAGGGGCAGGGGATGGCTACACCTTC. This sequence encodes CASSIGAGDGYTF.

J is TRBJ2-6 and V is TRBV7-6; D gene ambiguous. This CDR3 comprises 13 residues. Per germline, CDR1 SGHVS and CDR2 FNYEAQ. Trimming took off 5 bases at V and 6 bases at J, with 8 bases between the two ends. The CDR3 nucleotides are TGTGCCAGCAGCCCAGACTTGGCCAACGTCCTGACTTTC. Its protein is CASSPDLANVLTF.

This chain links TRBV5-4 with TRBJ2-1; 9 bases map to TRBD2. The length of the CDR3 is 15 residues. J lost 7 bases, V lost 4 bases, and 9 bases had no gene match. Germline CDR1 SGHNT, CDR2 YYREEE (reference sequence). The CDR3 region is CASSQPGLAVNEQFF. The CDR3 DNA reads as TGTGCCAGCAGCCAGCCGGGACTAGCTGTTAATGAGCAGTTCTTC.

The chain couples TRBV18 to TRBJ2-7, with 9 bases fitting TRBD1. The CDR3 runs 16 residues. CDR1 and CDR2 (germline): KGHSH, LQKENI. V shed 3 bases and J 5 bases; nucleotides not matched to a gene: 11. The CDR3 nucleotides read TGTGCCAGCTCACCCGGTCTCTCGACAGGGGGGGACGAGCAGTACTTC. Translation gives CASSPGLSTGGDEQYF. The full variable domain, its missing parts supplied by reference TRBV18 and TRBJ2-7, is NAGVMQNPRHLVRRRGQEARLRCSPMKGHSHVYWYRQLPEEGLKFMVYLQKENIIDESGMPKERFSAEFPKEGPSILRIQQVVRGDSAAYFCASSPGLSTGGDEQYFGPGTRLTVT.

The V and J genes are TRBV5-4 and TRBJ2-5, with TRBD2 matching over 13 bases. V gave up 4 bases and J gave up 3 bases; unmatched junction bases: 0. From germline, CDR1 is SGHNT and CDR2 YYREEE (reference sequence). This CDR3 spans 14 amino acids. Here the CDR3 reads CASSGTSGEETQYF. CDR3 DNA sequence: TGTGCCAGCAGCGGGACTAGCGGGGAAGAGACCCAGTACTTC.

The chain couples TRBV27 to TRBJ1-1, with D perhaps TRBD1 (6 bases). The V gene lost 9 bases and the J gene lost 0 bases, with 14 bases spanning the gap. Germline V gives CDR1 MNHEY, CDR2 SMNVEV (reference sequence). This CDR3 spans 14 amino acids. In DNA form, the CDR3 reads TGTGCCAGTTCCGATTGGGGGCTGAACACTGAAGCTTTCTTT. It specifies CASSDWGLNTEAFF.

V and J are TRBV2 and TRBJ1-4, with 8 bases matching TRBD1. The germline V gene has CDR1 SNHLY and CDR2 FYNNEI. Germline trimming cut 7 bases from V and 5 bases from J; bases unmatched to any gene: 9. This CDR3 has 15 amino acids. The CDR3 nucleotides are TGTGCCAGCACCAGAGGGACAGGAGTCAATGAAAAACTGTTTTTT. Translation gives CASTRGTGVNEKLFF. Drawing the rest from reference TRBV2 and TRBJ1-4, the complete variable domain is EPEVTQTPSHQVTQMGQEVILRCVPISNHLYFYWYRQILGQKVEFLVSFYNNEISEKSEIFDDQFSVERPDGSNFTLKIRSTKLEDSAMYFCASTRGTGVNEKLFFGSGTQLSVL.